The rows below give T cell receptor beta chains drawn from one sample of a study of cytomegalovirus exposure and HLA in healthy donors. Profiled with immunoSEQ multiplex PCR; TCRdb holds only in-frame clones, not every one. The sample lists roughly 260,000 clones; approximately 90% were seen once. The sample consisted of PBMCs. The receptors here all came from a man aged 18-30 years in good health and CMV-seronegative. CDR3s leave out the opening cysteine and the closing phenylalanine or tryptophan.

TRBV6-5	ASSYSQGASYEQY
TRBV28	ASSPPSGKSNEQF
TRBV6-1	ASSGSSGAWGEKLF
TRBV21-1	ASSNRQTYEQY
TRBV2	ASGGDRSSYEQY
TRBV5-1	ASSLVYFDEQF
TRBV25-1	ASSPRGDHSNQPQH
TRBV27	ASSGYRGRGQPQH
TRBV12-2	ASRPLGVGGPSYEQY
TRBV7-9	ASSNRGGYEQF
TRBV4-3	ASSAGTSGLNEQF
TRBV5-6	ASSPPTRQGGYT
TRBV19	ASKEGPANQPQH
TRBV5-6	ASSLAGYGYT
TRBV18	ASSLGEGDYGYT
TRBV10-2	ASSESADNQPQH
TRBV2	ASRGGLASTDTQY
TRBV9	ASSVMDRDSGPLH
TRBV7-2	ASSLVGGSNNQPQH
TRBV7-2	ASSSGGGLETQY
TRBV7-6	AVAGASDTQY
TRBV2	ASTRLTEQY
TRBV7-9	ASSRDRAAEQF
TRBV6-5	ASSSGLVGANVLT
TRBV5-4	ASSLDTQPQH
TRBV7-3	ASSYGLLTEQY
TRBV28	ASSYKELRWSSYEQY
TRBV18	ASSPSGNPYNEQF
TRBV15	ATSRDLAGGSYNEQF
TRBV10-1	ASNPGGRRYEQY
TRBV15	ATSRIGNTQY
TRBV6-4	AGDYSYEQY
TRBV5-1	ASSSRDRTGELF
TRBV7-6	ASSLAEDEQF
TRBV6-1	ASSEVPDSSYNEQF
TRBV18	ASSPGGLGAYEQY
TRBV6-5	ASSEQGNTEAF
TRBV19	ASTLTSGEASSSYNEQF
TRBV6-4	ASSDGTSGSGTDTQY
TRBV29-1	SASYGGGYNEQF
TRBV28	ASISIEQVDTEAF
TRBV19	ATAVNTNYGYT
TRBV27	ANPTSGFSYEQY
TRBV6-1	ASSGTGGWQF
TRBV4-3	ASSQDGGDETQY
TRBV10-3	AISEFLGGQRTTTGELF
TRBV14	ASSQDRGVMGGYT
TRBV18	ASSSQQQDRPQH
TRBV9	ASSVLTVPQH
TRBV5-1	ASSLLGGVGTEAF
TRBV5-4	ASSLVRGTDTQY
TRBV7-3	ASSLTPSGRWSPWF
TRBV28	ASSLVSLAGDLNNEQF